This section outlines one T cell receptor beta chain sequence together with its context. Germline values: CDR1 SGHNT, CDR2 YYREEE (reference sequence). Trimming cost V 7 bases and J 6 bases, with 17 bases left between them. This CDR3 contains 14 residues. These data are taken from a study of blood T cell repertoires in COVID-19. Profiling relied on immunoSEQ multiplex PCR, and the TCRdb table lists in-frame clones only, not all of them. This table has roughly 120,000 clones, approximately 85% appearing once. Sequencing was carried out using peripheral blood. The sequence was collected from a woman aged 60-70 years with COVID-19, enrolled during active disease. The chain carries TRBV5-4 and TRBJ2-1; D perhaps matches TRBD2 (7 bases). The CDR3 spells CASDLEGGPNEQFF. The CDR3 DNA sequence: TGTGCCAGCGATCTCGAGGGGGGGCCCAATGAGCAGTTCTTC.